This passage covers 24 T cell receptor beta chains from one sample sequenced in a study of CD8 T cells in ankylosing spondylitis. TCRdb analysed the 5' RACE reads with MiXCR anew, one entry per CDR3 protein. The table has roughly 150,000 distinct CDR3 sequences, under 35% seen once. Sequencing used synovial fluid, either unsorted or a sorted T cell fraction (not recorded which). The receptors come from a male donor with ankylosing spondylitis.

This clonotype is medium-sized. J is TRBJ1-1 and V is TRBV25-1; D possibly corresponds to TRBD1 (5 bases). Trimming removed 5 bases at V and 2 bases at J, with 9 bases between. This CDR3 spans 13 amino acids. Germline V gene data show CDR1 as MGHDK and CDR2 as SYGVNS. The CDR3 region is CASSPQGNTEAFF. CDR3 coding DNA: TGTGCCAGCAGTCCCCAGGGAAACACTGAAGCTTTCTTT. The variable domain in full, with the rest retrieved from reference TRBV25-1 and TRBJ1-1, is EADIYQTPRYLVIGTGKKITLECSQTMGHDKMYWYQQDPGMELHLIHYSYGVNSTEKGDLSSESTVSRIRTEHFPLTLESARPSHTSQYLCASSPQGNTEAFFGQGTRLTVV.

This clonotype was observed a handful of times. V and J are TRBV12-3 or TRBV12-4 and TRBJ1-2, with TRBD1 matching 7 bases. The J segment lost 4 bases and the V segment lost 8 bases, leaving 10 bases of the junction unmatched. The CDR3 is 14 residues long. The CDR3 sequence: CASAGRGRGYGYTF. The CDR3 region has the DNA TGTGCCAGCGCGGGAAGGGGGCGCGGCTATGGCTACACCTTC.

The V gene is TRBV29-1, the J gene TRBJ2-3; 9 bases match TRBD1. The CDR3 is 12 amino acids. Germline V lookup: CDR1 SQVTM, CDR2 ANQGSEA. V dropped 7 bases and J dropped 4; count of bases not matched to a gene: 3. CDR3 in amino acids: CSGTGAADTQYF. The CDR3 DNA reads TGCAGCGGGACAGGGGCGGCAGATACGCAGTATTTT.

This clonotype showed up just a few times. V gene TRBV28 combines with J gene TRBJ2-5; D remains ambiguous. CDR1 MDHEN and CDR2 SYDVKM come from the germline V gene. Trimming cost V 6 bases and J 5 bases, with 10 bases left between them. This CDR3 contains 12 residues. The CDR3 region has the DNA TGTGCCAGCAGGGGCGACCGCGAGACCCAGTACTTC. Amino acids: CASRGDRETQYF.

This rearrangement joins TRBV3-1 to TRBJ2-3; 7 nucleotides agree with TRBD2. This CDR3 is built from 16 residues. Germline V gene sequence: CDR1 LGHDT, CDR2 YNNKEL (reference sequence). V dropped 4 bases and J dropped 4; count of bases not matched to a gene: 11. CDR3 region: CASSPRRGGGADTQYF. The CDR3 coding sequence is TGTGCCAGCAGCCCAAGACGGGGCGGGGGAGCAGATACGCAGTATTTT.

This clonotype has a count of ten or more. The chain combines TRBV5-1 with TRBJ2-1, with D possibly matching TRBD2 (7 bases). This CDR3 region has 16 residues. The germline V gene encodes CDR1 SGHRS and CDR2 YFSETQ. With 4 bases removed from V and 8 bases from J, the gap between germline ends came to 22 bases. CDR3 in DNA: TGCGCCAGCAGCCTACAGGGAGGGGGGTTTAGGGATGAGCAGTTCTTC. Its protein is CASSLQGGGFRDEQFF.

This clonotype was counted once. The CDR3 DNA reads as TGTGCCAGCAGTTTATTGCCCGGCACCAGCGAGCAGTACTTC. This sequence encodes CASSLLPGTSEQYF. The chain couples TRBV28 to TRBJ2-7; D is undetermined. V was trimmed by 1 base and J by 6 bases, leaving 13 bases between them. Germline V CDR1 and CDR2: MDHEN, SYDVKM. The CDR3 is made up of 14 amino acids.

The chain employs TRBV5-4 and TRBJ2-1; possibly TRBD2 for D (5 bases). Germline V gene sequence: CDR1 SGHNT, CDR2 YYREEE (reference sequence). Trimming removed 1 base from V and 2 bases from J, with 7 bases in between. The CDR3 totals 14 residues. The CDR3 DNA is TGTGCCAGCAGCTTGCCGGGGACCTACAATGAGCAGTTCTTC. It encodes CASSLPGTYNEQFF.

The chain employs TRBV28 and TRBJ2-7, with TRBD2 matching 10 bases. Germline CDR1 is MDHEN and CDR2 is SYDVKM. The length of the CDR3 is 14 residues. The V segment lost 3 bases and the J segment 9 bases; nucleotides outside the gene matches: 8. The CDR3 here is CASSLMLAGVLQYF. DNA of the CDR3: TGTGCCAGCAGTTTGATGCTAGCGGGAGTGTTGCAGTACTTC.

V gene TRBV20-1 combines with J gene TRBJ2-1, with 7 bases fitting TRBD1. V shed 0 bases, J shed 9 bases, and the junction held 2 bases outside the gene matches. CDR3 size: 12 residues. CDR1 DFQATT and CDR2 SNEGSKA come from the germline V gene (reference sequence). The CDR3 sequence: CSARDDRAEQFF. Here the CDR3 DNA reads TGCAGTGCTAGAGATGACAGGGCTGAGCAGTTCTTC.

DNA of the CDR3: TGTGCCAGCAGTTTCCGGGAAGGGGGCCGGTATGGCTACACCTTC. Residues: CASSFREGGRYGYTF. The J gene is TRBJ1-2, the V gene TRBV28; 7 bases are shared with TRBD1. CDR1 MDHEN and CDR2 SYDVKM come from the germline V gene. Losses at the gene ends were 3 bases for V and 5 bases for J; bases not matched to a gene: 9. The CDR3 sequence is 15 residues long.

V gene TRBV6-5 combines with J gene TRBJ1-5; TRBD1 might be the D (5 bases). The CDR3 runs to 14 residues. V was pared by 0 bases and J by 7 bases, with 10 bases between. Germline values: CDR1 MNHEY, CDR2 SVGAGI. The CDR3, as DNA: TGTGCCAGCAGTTACTCCCAAGAGGGGCAGCCCCAGCATTTT. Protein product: CASSYSQEGQPQHF.

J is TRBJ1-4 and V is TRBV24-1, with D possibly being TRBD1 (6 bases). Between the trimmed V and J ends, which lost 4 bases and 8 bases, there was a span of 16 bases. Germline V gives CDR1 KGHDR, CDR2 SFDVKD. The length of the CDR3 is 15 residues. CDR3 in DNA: TGTGCCACCAGTGAGGGTACAGGGTTGGAGGAAAAACTGTTTTTT. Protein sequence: CATSEGTGLEEKLFF.

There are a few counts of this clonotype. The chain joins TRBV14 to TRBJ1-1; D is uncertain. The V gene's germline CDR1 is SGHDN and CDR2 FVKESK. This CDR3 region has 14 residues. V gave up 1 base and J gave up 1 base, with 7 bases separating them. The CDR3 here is CASSQVWGNTEAFF. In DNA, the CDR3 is TGTGCCAGCAGCCAAGTATGGGGGAACACTGAAGCTTTCTTT.

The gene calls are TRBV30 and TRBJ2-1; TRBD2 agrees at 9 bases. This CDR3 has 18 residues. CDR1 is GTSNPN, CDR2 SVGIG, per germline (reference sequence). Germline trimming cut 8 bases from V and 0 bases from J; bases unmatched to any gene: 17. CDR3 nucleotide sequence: TGTGCCCCCACCGGGGTAGCGGGGGTAATAAGCTCCTACAATGAGCAGTTCTTC. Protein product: CAPTGVAGVISSYNEQFF.

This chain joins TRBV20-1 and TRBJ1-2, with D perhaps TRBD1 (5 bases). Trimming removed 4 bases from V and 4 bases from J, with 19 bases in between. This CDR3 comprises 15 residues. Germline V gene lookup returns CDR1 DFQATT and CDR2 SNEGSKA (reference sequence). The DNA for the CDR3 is TGCAGTGCTACCCGTGGAGGGGATGCGGTCTATGGCTACACCTTC. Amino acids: CSATRGGDAVYGYTF.

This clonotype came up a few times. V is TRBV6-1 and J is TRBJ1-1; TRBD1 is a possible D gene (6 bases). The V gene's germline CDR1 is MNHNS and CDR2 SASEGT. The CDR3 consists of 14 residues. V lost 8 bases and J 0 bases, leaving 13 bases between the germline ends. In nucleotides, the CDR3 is TGTGCCAGCGGTCGGGACATCTTGAACACTGAAGCTTTCTTT. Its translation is CASGRDILNTEAFF.

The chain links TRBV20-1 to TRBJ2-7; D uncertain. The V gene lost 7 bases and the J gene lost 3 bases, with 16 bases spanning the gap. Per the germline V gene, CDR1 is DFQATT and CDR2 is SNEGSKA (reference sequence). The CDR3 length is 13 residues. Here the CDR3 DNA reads TGCAGTGGGATGGGTGGGGATGGCTACGAGCAGTACTTC. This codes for CSGMGGDGYEQYF.

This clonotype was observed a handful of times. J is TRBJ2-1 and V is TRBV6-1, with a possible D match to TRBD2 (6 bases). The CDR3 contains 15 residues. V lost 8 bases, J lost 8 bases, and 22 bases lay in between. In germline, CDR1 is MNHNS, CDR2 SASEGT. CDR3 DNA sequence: TGTGCCAGCGCCCGGGGTGGGAGTGGGGGGTATGAGCAGTTCTTC. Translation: CASARGGSGGYEQFF.

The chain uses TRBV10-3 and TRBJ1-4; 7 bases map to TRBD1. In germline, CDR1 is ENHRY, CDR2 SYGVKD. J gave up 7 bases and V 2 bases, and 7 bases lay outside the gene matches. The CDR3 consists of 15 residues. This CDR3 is CAISEGAGTAEKLFF. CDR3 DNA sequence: TGTGCCATCAGTGAGGGCGCCGGGACAGCTGAAAAACTGTTTTTT.

CDR3 bases: TGCGCCAGCAGCTTCGCAGGCGAGGGATTGAACACTGAAGCTTTCTTT. Encoded protein: CASSFAGEGLNTEAFF. The chain combines TRBV5-1 with TRBJ1-1; no clear D gene. CDR3 size: 16 residues. From germline, CDR1 is SGHRS and CDR2 YFSETQ. Trimming pared 2 bases from V and 0 bases from J, leaving 14 bases between. The full variable domain, with the rest looked up from reference TRBV5-1 and TRBJ1-1, is KAGVTQTPRYLIKTRGQQVTLSCSPISGHRSVSWYQQTPGQGLQFLFEYFSETQRNKGNFPGRFSGRQFSNSRSEMNVSTLELGDSALYLCASSFAGEGLNTEAFFGQGTRLTVV.

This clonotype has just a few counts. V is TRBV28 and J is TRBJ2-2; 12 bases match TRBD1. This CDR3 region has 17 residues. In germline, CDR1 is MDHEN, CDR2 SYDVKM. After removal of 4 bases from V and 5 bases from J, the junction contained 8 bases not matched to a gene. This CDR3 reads CASSSRDRGRWTGELFF. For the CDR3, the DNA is TGTGCCAGCAGTTCCCGGGACAGGGGGCGGTGGACCGGGGAGCTGTTTTTT.

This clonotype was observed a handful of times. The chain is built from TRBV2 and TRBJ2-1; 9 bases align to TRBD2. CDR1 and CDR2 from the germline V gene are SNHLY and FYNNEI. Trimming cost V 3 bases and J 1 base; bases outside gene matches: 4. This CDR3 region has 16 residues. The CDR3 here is CASSEEAGGSYNEQFF. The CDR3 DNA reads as TGTGCCAGCAGTGAGGAAGCGGGGGGTTCCTACAATGAGCAGTTCTTC.

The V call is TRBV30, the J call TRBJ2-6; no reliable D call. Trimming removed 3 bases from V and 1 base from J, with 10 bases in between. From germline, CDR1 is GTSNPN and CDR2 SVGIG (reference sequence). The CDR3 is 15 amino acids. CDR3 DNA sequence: TGTGCCTGGAGAGGACCTTGGTCTGGGGCCAACGTCCTGACTTTC. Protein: CAWRGPWSGANVLTF.